The source of this TCR beta chain is a study of T cell responses to AZD1222 COVID-19 vaccine. Repertoires were generated with immunoSEQ multiplex PCR, while TCRdb's copy carries only in-frame clones and drops some. Of around 180,000 clones listed, around 94% are singletons. The germline V and J ends were trimmed by 1 base and 0 bases, with 9 bases remaining between them. The germline V gene has CDR1 LGHDT and CDR2 YNNKEL (reference sequence). The length of the CDR3 is 15 residues. The material was peripheral blood, obtained 28 days after the second AZD1222 dose. The genes are TRBV3-1 (or the pseudogene TRBV3-2) and TRBJ1-1; D gene unclear. The source is an adult who received the AZD1222 COVID-19 vaccine. The CDR3 bases are TGTGCCAGCAGCCAAGGCAGGAGTCTGAACACTGAAGCTTTCTTT. It translates to CASSQGRSLNTEAFF.